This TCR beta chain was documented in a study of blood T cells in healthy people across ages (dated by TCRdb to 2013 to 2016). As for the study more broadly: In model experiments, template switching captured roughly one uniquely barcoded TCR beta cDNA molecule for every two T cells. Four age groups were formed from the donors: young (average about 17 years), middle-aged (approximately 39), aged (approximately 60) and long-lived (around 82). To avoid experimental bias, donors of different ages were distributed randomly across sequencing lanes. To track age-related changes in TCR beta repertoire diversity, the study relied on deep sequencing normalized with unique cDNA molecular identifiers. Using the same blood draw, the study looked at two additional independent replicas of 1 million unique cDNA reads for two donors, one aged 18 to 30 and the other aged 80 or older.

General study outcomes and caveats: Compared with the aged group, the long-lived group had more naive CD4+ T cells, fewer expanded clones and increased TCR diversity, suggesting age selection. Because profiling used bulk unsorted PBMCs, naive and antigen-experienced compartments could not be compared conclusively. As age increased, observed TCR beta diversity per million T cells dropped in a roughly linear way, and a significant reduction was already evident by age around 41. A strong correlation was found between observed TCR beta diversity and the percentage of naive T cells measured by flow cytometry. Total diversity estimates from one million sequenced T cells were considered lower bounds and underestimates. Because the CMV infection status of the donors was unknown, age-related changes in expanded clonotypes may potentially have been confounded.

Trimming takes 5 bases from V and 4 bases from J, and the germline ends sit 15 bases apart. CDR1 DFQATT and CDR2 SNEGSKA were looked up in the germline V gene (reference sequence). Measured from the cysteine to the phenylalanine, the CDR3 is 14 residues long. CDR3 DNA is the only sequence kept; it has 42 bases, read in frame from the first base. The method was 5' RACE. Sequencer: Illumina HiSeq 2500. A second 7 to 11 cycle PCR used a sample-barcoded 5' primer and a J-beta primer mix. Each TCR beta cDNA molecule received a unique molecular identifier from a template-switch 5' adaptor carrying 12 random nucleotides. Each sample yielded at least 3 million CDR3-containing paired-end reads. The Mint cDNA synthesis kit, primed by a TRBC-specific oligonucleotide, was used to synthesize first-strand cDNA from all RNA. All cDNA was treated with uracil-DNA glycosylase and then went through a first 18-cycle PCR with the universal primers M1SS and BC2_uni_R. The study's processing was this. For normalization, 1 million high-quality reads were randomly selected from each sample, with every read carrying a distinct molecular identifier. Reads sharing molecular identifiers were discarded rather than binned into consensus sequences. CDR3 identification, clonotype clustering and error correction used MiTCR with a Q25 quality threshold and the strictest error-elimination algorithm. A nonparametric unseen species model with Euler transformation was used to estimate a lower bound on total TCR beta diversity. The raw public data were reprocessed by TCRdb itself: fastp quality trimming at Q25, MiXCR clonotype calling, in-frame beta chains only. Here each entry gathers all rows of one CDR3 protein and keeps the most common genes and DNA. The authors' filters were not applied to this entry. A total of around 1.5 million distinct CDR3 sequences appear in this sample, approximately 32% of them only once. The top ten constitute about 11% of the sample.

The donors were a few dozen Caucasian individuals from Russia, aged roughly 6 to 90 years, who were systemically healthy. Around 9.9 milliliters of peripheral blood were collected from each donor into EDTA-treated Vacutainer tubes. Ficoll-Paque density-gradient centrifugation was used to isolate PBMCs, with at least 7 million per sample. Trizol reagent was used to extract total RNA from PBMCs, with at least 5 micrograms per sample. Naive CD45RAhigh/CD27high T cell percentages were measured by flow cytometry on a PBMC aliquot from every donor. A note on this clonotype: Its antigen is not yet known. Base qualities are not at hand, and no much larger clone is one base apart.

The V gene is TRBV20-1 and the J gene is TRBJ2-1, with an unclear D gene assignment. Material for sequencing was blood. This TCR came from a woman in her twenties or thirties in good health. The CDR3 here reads CSAPPLAPYNEQFF. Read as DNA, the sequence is TGCAGTGCTCCCCCCCTGGCACCTTACAATGAGCAGTTCTTC.